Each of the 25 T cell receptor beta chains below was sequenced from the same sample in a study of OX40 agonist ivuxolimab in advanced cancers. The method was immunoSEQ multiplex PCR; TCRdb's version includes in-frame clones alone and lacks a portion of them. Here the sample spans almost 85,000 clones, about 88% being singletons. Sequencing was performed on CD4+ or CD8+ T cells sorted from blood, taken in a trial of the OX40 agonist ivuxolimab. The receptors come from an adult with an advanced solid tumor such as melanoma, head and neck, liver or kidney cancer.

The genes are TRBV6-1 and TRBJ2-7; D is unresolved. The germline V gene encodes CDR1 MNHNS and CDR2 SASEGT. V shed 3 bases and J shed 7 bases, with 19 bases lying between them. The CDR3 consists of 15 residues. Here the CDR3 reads CASSDDTRGSLEQYV. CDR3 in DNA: TGTGCCAGCAGTGACGATACCCGCGGATCTTTGGAGCAGTACGTC.

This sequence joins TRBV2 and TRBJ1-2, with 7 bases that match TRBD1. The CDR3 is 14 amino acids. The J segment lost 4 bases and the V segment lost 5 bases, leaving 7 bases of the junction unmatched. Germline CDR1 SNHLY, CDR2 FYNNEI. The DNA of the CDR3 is TGTGCCAGCAGTCTACAGGGGCCCTCCTATGGCTACACCTTC. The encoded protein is CASSLQGPSYGYTF.

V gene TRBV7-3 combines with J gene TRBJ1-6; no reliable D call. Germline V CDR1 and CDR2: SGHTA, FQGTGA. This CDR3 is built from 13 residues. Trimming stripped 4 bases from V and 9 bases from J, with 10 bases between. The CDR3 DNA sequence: TGTGCCAGCAGCTATGGACCTACTTCACCCCTCCACTTT. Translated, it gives CASSYGPTSPLHF.

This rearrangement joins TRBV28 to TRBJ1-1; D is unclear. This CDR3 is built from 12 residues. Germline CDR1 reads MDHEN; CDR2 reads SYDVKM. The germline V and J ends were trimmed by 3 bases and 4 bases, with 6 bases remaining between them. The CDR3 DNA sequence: TGTGCCAGCAGTTTTTCTATCACTGAAGCTTTCTTT. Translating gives CASSFSITEAFF.

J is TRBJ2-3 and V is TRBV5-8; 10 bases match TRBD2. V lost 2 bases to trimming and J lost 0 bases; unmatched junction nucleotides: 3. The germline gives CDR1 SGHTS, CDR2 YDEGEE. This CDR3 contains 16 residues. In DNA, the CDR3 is TGTGCCAGCAGCTTTGGACTAGCGGAGAGCACAGATACGCAGTATTTT. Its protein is CASSFGLAESTDTQYF.

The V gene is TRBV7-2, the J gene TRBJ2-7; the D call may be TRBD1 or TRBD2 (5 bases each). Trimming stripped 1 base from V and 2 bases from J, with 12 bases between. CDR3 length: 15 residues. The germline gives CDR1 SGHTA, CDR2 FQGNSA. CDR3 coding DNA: TGTGCCAGCAGCTTAGATTCGAGGGGCCCCTACGAGCAGTACTTC. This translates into CASSLDSRGPYEQYF.

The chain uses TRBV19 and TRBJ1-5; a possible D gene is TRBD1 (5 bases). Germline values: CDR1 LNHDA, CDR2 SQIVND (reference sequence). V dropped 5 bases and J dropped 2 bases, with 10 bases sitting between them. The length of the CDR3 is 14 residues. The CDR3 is CASSQGIGNQPQHF. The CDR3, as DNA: TGTGCCAGTAGTCAGGGAATTGGCAATCAGCCCCAGCATTTT.

The CDR3 protein is CASRLPGVNQPQHF. CDR3 in DNA: TGTGCCAGCAGGTTACCCGGGGTCAATCAGCCCCAGCATTTT. V gene TRBV28 combines with J gene TRBJ1-5, with D unresolved. Germline values: CDR1 MDHEN, CDR2 SYDVKM. The V end lost 6 bases, the J end lost 3 bases, and 12 bases lay between the germline ends. The length of the CDR3 is 14 residues.

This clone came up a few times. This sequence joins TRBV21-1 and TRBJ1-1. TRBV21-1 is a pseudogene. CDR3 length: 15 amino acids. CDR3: CASSNSDGPGTEAFF. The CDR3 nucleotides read TGTGCCAGCAGCAACTCCGACGGCCCCGGGACTGAAGCTTTCTTT.

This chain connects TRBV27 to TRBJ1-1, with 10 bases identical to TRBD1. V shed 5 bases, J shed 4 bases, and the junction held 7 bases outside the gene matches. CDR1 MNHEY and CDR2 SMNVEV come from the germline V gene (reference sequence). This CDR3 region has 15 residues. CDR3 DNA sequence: TGTGCCAGCAGTCCCTACCGGGACAGGGGCACTGAAGCTTTCTTT. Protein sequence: CASSPYRDRGTEAFF.

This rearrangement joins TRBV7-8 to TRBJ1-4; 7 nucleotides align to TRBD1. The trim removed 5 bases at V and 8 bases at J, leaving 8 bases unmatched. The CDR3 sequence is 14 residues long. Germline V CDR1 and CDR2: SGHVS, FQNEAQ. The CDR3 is CASSADRVGEKLFF. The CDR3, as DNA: TGTGCCAGCAGCGCCGACAGGGTTGGGGAAAAACTGTTTTTT. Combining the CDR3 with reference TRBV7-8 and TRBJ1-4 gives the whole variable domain GAGVSQSPRYKVAKRGQDVALRCDPISGHVSLFWYQQALGQGPEFLTYFQNEAQLDKSGLPSDRFFAERPEGSVSTLKIQRTQQEDSAVYLCASSADRVGEKLFFGSGTQLSVL.

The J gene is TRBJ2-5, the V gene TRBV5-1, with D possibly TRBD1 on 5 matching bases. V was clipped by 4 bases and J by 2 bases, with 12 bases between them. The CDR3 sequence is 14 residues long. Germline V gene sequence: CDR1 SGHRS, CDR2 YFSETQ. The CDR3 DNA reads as TGCGCCAGCAGCCAACAGCCAGGGCAAGAGACCCAGTACTTC. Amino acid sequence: CASSQQPGQETQYF. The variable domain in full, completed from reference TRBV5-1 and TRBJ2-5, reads KAGVTQTPRYLIKTRGQQVTLSCSPISGHRSVSWYQQTPGQGLQFLFEYFSETQRNKGNFPGRFSGRQFSNSRSEMNVSTLELGDSALYLCASSQQPGQETQYFGPGTRLLVL.

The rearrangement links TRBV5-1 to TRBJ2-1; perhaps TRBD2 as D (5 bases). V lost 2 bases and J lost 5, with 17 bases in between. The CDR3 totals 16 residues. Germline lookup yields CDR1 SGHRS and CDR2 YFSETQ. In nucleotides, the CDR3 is TGCGCCAGCAGCTTAAGGACTGCCACGAACGACAATGAGCAGTTCTTC. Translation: CASSLRTATNDNEQFF.

CDR3 DNA sequence: TGTGCCAGCAGTTACACGGACAGGGAGGGCGCTTTCTTT. Translating it yields CASSYTDREGAFF. This chain joins TRBV6-6 and TRBJ1-1, with TRBD1 matching over 8 bases. Per the germline V gene, CDR1 is MNHNY and CDR2 is SVGAGI (reference sequence). With V trimmed by 2 bases and J by 11 bases, 7 bases remained unmatched. The CDR3 totals 13 residues.

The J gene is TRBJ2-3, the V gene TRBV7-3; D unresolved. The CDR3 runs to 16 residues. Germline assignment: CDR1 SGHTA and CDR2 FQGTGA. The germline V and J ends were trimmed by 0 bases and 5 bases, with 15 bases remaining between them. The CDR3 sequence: CASSLTAAYLEDTQYF. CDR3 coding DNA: TGTGCCAGCAGCTTAACGGCAGCCTACCTGGAAGATACGCAGTATTTT.

CDR3 protein: CASRAPGPKGLIANTEAFF. The CDR3 DNA reads as TGTGCAAGTCGCGCACCCGGGCCTAAGGGATTGATAGCGAACACTGAAGCTTTCTTT. The chain carries TRBV12-2 and TRBJ1-1. TRBV12-2 is an annotated pseudogene. The CDR3 runs 19 residues.

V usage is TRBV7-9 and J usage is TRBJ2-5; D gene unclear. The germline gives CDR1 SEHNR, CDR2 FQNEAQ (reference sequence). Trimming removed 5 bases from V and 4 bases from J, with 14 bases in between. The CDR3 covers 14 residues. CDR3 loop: CASSKGQDLETQYF. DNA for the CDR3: TGTGCCAGCAGCAAAGGTCAGGATCTAGAGACCCAGTACTTC.

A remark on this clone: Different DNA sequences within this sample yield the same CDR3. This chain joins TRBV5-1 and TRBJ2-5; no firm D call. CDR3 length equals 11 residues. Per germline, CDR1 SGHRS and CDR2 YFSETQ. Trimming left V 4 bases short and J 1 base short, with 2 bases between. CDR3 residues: CASSLQETQYF. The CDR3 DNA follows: TGCGCCAGCAGCCTCCAAGAGACCCAGTACTTC.

The CDR3 sequence: CASSLGQGARGNTIYF. CDR3 coding DNA: TGTGCCAGCAGCTTGGGACAGGGGGCGCGTGGAAACACCATATATTTT. The rearrangement links TRBV5-4 to TRBJ1-3; TRBD1 aligns across 10 bases. The CDR3 covers 16 residues. The V gene end was trimmed by 0 bases and the J gene end by 3 bases; junction bases not matched to a gene: 3. The germline V gene has CDR1 SGHNT and CDR2 YYREEE (reference sequence). Drawing the rest from reference TRBV5-4 and TRBJ1-3, the complete variable domain is ETGVTQSPTHLIKTRGQQVTLRCSSQSGHNTVSWYQQALGQGPQFIFQYYREEENGRGNFPPRFSGLQFPNYSSELNVNALELDDSALYLCASSLGQGARGNTIYFGEGSWLTVV.

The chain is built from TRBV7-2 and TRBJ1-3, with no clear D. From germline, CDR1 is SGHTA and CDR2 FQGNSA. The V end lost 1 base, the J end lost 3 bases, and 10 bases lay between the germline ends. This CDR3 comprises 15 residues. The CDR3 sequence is CASSLGTGLGNTIYF. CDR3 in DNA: TGTGCCAGCAGCTTAGGTACCGGGCTTGGAAACACCATATATTTT.

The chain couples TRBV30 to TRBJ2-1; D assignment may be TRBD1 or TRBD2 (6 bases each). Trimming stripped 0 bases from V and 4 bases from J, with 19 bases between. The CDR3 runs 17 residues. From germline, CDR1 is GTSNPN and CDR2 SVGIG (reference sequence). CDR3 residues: CAWSVIGGRKKYNEQFF. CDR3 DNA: TGTGCCTGGAGTGTAATAGGGGGGAGAAAGAAATACAATGAGCAGTTCTTC.

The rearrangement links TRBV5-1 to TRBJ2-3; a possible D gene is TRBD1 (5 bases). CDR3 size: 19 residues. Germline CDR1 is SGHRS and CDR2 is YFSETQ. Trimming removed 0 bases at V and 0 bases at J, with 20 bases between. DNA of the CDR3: TGCGCCAGCAGCTTGGGTCAGGGCTACTTAAGAACTAGCACAGATACGCAGTATTTT. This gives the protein CASSLGQGYLRTSTDTQYF.

CDR3 region: CASSPGPGNEQFF. The CDR3 nucleotides are TGCGCCAGCAGCCCAGGTCCAGGGAATGAGCAGTTCTTC. The J gene is TRBJ2-1, the V gene TRBV5-1; possibly TRBD1 for D (5 bases). This CDR3 is 13 amino acids long. Trimming took off 4 bases at V and 7 bases at J, with 12 bases between the two ends. CDR1 and CDR2 from the germline V gene are SGHRS and YFSETQ.

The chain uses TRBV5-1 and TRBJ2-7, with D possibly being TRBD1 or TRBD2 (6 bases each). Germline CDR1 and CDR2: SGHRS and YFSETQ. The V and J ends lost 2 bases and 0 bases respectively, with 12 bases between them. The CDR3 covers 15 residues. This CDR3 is CASSLGGGSSYEQYV. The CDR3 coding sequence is TGCGCCAGCAGCTTAGGAGGGGGGAGCTCCTACGAGCAGTACGTC.

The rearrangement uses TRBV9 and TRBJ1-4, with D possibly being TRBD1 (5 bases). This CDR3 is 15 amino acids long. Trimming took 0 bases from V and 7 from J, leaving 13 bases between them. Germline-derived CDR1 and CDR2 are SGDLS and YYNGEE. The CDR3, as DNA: TGTGCCAGCAGCGTAGTGGGGGGGAGGAGTGAAAAACTGTTTTTT. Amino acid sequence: CASSVVGGRSEKLFF.